The T cell receptor (beta chain) described here comes from a study of T cells after yellow fever vaccination (dated by TCRdb to between 2018 and 2021). With respect to the entire study: The SMART-Seq v4 Ultra Low Input RNA kit was used to prepare libraries from fractions with low cell numbers. Bulk TCR alpha and beta repertoires were sequenced longitudinally to track T-cell clones before and after primary and booster YFV17D yellow fever vaccination. Two healthy male donors made up the cohort, one aged 18 to 29 years and the other aged 30 to 40 years. Blood was collected at multiple timepoints before and after primary and secondary immunization, and bulk PBMC replicates and cell subsets were isolated. General findings and caveats noted by the study authors: A small share of clonotypes was detected in both CD4 and CD8 compartments, with the overlap likely arising from convergent recombination. The study included only a couple of donors, which limits how far the findings can be generalized. After the booster, most of the clones that had expanded following primary vaccination were detected again (around 95% of CD4 and around 88% of CD8), which suggests that memory was broadly maintained. Compared with the primary T-cell response, the secondary T-cell response was weaker but faster, peaking on day 5 rather than day 15. Computational filtering was needed because FACS-sorted repertoires could contain abundant contaminating clonotypes from the bulk population.

As for this clonotype: There is no known antigen for this receptor. Base qualities are missing; no much larger clone stands one base away.

TCR cDNA was synthesized by 5'RACE template switching, through which a universal primer site and unique molecular identifiers were introduced. Priming for cDNA synthesis came from both the TCR alpha and TCR beta constant segments. Two PCR steps were used to amplify libraries, with sample barcodes and sequencing adapters being added in the second step. Libraries were sequenced on Illumina HiSeq 2500 (2x100 bp) or NovaSeq (2x150 bp). Per the authors' processing: MIGEC was used to demultiplex reads and collapse the reads into UMI consensus sequences, and MiXCR was used for V(D)J alignment. Clonotypes responding to the vaccine were identified with edgeR on replicate PBMC samples, with the criteria of FDR below 0.01 and a log2 fold change above 5 up to day 15. Each bulk clonotype was labeled CD4 or CD8 based on which sequenced repertoire, CD4 or CD8, contained the clonotype at higher abundance. TCRdb applied fastp at Q25 and MiXCR to the public reads, then kept only in-frame beta chains. Each CDR3 protein appears once, grouped with its most common genes and DNA. These V and J calls originate from TCRdb's pipeline instead of the authors' own analysis. The table for this sample lists 500,000 to 650,000 distinct CDR3 sequences; about 12% of them were counted only once. The ten top clones hold about 15% of the sample.

The treatment or condition label here, explained by the study, means: live attenuated yellow fever vaccine strain. At every blood-draw timepoint, two biological replicates of bulk PBMCs were collected. A standard Ficoll-Paque protocol was used to isolate PBMCs from peripheral blood. TriZol was used to extract RNA from bulk PBMCs, from CD4 and CD8 fractions, and from dextramer-positive and dextramer-negative fractions. The CDR3 measures 15 amino acids from cysteine to phenylalanine. Only the CDR3 portion is preserved as DNA: 45 bases, with reading frame beginning at the first base. From the germline V gene (reference sequence), CDR1 is LGHDT and CDR2 is YNNKEL. Trimming at the junction amounts to 0 bases on V and 2 bases on J, and the germline ends lie 9 bases apart.

Sequenced here: PBMCs, sampled on the day of the yellow fever booster vaccination. The receptor chain draws on TRBV3-1 and TRBJ2-3, with no reliable assignment of the D segment. This clonotype originated in a man aged 25 to 40 who received the YFV17D yellow fever vaccine. The CDR3 corresponds to CASSQDQSNTDTQYF. The nucleotides read TGTGCCAGCAGCCAAGATCAGTCGAACACAGATACGCAGTATTTT.